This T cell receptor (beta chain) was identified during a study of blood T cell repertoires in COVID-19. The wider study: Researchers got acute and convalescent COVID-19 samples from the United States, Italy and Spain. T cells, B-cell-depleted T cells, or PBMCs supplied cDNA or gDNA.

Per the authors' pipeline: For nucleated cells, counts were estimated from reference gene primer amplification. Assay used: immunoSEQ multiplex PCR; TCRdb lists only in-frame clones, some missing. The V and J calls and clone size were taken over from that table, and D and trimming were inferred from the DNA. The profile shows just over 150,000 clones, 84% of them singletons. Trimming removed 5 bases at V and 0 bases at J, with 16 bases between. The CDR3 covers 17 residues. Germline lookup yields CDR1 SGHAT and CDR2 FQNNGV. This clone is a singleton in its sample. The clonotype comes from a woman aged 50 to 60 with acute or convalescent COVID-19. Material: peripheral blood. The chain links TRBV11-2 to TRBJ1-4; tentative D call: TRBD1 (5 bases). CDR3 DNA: TGTGCCAGCAGCGGCAGGGAAGGCTTTGCAACTAATGAAAAACTGTTTTTT. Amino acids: CASSGREGFATNEKLFF.